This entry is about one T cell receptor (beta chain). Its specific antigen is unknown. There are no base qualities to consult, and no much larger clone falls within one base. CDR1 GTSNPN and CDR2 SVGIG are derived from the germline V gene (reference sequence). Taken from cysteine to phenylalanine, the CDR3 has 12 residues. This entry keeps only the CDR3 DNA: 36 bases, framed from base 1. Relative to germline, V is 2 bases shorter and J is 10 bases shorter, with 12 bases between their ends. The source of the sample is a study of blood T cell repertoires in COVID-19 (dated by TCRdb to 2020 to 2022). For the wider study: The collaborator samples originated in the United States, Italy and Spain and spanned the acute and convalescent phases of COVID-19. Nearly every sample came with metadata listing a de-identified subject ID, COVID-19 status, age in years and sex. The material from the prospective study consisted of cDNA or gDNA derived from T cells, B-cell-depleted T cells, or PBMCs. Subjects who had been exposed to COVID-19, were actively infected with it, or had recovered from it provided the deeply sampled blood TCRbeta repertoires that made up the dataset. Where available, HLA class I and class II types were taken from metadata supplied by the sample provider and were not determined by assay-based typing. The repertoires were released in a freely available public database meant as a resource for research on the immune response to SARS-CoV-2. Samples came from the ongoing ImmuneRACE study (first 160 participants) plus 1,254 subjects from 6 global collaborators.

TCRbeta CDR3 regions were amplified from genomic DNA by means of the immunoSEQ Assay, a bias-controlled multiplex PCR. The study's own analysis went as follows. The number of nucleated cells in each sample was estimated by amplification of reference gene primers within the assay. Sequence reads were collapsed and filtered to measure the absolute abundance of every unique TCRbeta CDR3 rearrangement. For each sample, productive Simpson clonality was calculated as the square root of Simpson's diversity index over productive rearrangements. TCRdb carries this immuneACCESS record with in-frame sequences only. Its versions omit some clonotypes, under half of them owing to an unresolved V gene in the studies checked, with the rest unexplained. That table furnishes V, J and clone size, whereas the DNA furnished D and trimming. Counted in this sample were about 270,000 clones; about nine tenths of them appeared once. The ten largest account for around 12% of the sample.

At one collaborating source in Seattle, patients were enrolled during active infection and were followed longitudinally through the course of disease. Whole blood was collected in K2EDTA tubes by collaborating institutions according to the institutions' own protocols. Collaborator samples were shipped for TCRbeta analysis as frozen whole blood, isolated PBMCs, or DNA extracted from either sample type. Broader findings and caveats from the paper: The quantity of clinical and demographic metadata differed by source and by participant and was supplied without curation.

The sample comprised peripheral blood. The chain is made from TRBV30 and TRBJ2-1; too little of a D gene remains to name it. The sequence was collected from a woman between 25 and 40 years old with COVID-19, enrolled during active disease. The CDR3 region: CAWSLPPIEQFF. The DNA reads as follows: TGTGCCTGGAGTCTCCCTCCTATAGAGCAGTTCTTC.